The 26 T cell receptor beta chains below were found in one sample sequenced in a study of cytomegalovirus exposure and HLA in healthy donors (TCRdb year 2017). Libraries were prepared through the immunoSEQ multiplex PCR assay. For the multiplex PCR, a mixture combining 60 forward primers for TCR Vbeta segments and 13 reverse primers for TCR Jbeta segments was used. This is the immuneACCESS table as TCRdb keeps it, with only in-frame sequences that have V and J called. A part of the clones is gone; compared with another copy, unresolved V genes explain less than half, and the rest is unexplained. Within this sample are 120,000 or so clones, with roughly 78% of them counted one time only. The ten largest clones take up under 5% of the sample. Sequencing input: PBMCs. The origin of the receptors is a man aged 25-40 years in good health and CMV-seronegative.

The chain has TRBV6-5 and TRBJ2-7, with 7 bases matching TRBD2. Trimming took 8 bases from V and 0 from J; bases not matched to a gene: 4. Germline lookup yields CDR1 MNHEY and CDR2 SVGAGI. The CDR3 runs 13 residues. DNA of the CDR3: TGTGCCAGCCCCGGGAGGCACTCCTACGAGCAGTACTTC. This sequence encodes CASPGRHSYEQYF.

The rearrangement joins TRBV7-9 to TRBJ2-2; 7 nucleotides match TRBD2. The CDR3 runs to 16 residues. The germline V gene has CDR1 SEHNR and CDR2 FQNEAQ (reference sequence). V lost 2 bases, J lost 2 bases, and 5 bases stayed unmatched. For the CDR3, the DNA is TGTGCCAGCAGCTTAAACGGCGGGGGAAACACCGGGGAGCTGTTTTTT. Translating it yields CASSLNGGGNTGELFF. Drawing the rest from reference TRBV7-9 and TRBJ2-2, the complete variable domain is DTGVSQNPRHKITKRGQNVTFRCDPISEHNRLYWYRQTLGQGPEFLTYFQNEAQLEKSRLLSDRFSAERPKGSFSTLEIQRTEQGDSAMYLCASSLNGGGNTGELFFGEGSRLTVL.

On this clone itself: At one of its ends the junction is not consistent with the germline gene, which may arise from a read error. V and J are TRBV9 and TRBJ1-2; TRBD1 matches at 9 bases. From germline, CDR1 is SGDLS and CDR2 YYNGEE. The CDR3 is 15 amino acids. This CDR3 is CASSGRDRVSYGYPF. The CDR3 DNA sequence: TGTGCCAGCAGCGGGCGGGACAGGGTCTCCTATGGCTACCCCTTC.

The CDR3 sequence: CSFLGGEHEQYF. The CDR3 DNA sequence: TGCAGCTTTCTAGGGGGCGAACACGAGCAGTACTTC. The rearrangement uses TRBV29-1 and TRBJ2-7; 7 nucleotides line up with TRBD1. The length of the CDR3 is 12 residues. Germline-derived CDR1 and CDR2 are SQVTM and ANQGSEA. V trimming: 8 bases; J trimming: 5 bases; junction bases outside the gene matches: 9.

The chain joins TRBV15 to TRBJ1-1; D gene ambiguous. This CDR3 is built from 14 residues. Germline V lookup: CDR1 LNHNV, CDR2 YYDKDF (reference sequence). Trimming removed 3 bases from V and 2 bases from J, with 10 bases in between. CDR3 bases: TGTGCCACCAGCAGGGAGTTAGGAAACACTGAAGCTTTCTTT. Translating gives CATSRELGNTEAFF.

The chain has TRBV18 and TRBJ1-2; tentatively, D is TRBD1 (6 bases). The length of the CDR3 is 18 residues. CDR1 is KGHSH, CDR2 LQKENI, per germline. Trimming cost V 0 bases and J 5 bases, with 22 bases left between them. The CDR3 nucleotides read TGTGCCAGCTCACCACCGAGACAGGTAGACCGGAGAGGGTATGGCTACACCTTC. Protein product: CASSPPRQVDRRGYGYTF.

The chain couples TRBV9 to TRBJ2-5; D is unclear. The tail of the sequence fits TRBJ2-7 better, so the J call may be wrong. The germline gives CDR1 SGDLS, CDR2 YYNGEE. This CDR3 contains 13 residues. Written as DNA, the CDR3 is TGTGCCAGCAGCGTAGAGCCATTTTACGAGCAGTACTTC. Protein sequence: CASSVEPFYEQYF.

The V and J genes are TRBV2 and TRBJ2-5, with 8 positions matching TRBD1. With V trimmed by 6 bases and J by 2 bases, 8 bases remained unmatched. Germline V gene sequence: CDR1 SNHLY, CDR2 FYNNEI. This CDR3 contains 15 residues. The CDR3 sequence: CASSPTGVFQETQYF. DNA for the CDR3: TGTGCCAGCAGCCCGACAGGGGTTTTTCAAGAGACCCAGTACTTC.

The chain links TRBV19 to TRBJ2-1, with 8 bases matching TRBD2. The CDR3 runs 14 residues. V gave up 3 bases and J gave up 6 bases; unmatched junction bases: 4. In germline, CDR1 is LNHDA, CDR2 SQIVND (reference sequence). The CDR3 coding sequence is TGTGCCAGTAGTATTTTGGCGGGGGGCAATGAGCAGTTCTTC. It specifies CASSILAGGNEQFF.

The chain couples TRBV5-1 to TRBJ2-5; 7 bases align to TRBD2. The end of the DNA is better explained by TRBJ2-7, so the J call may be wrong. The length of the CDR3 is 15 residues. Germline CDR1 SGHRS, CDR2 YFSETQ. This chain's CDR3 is CASSSGLGLDYEQYF. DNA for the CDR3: TGCGCCAGCAGCAGCGGACTAGGCTTGGACTACGAGCAGTACTTC.

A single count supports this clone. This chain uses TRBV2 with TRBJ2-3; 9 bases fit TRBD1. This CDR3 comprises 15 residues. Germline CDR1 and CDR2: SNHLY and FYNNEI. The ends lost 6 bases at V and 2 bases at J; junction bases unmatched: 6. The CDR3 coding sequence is TGTGCCAGCAGAGGAGACAGGGGGTACACAGATACGCAGTATTTT. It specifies CASRGDRGYTDTQYF.

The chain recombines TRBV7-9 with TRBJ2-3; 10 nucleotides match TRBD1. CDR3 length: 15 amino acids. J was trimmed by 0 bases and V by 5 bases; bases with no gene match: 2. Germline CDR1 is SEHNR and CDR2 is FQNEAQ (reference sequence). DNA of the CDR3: TGTGCCAGCAGCAGGGGACAGGGGAGCACAGATACGCAGTATTTT. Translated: CASSRGQGSTDTQYF. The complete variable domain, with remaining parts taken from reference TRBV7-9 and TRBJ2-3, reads DTGVSQNPRHKITKRGQNVTFRCDPISEHNRLYWYRQTLGQGPEFLTYFQNEAQLEKSRLLSDRFSAERPKGSFSTLEIQRTEQGDSAMYLCASSRGQGSTDTQYFGPGTRLTVL.

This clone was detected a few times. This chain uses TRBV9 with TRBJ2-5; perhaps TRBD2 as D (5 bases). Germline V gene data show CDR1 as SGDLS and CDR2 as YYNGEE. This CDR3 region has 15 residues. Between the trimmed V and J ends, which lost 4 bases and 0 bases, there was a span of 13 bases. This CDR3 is CASSPLRVDQETQYF. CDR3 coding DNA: TGTGCCAGCAGCCCTTTGAGGGTTGACCAAGAGACCCAGTACTTC.

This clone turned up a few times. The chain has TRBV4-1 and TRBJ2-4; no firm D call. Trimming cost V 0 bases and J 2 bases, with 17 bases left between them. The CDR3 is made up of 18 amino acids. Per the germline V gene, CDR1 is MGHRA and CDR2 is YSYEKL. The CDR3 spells CASSQDAEIPWPKNIQYF. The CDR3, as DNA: TGCGCCAGCAGCCAAGACGCGGAAATCCCGTGGCCCAAAAACATTCAGTACTTC.

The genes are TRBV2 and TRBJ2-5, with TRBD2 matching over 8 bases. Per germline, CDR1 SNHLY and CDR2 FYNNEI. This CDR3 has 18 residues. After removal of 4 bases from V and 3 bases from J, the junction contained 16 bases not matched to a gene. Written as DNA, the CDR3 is TGTGCCAGCAGTGTTCTCCATTCGACTAGCGTGATGGAAGAGACCCAGTACTTC. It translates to CASSVLHSTSVMEETQYF.

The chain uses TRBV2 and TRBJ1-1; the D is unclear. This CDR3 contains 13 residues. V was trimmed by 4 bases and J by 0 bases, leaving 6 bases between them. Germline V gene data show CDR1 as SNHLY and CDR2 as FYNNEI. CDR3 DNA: TGTGCCAGCAGTGTACAGATGAACACTGAAGCTTTCTTT. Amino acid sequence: CASSVQMNTEAFF.

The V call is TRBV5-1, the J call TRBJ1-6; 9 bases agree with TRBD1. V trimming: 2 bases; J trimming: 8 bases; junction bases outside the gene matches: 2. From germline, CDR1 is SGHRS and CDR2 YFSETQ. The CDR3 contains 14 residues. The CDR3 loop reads CASSFDRGDSPLHF. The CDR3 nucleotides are TGCGCCAGCAGCTTTGACAGGGGGGATTCACCCCTCCACTTT.

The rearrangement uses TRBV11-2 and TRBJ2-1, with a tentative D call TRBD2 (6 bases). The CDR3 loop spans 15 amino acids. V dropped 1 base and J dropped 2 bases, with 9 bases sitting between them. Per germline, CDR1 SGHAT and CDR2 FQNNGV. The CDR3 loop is CASSLGTGAYNEQFF. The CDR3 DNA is TGTGCCAGCAGCTTAGGAACGGGGGCCTACAATGAGCAGTTCTTC.

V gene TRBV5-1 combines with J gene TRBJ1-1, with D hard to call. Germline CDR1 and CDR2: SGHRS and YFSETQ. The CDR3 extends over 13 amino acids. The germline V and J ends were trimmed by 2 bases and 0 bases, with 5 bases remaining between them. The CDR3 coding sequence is TGCGCCAGCAGCTTAGAGATGAACACTGAAGCTTTCTTT. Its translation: CASSLEMNTEAFF.

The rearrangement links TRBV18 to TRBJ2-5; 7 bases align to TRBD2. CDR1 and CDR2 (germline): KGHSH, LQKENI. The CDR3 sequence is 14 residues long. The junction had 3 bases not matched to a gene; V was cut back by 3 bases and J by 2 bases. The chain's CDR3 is CASSPGGGQETQYF. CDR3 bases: TGTGCCAGCTCACCGGGCGGGGGACAAGAGACCCAGTACTTC.

In nucleotides, the CDR3 is TGCGCCAGCAGCCAGGTGCTAGCGGGGGTGAACACCGGGGAGCTGTTTTTT. The encoded protein is CASSQVLAGVNTGELFF. The chain couples TRBV4-1 to TRBJ2-2; 10 bases align to TRBD2. The germline CDR1 and CDR2 sequences are MGHRA and YSYEKL. The CDR3 loop spans 17 amino acids. V was pared by 3 bases and J by 1 base, with 5 bases of the junction left unmatched.

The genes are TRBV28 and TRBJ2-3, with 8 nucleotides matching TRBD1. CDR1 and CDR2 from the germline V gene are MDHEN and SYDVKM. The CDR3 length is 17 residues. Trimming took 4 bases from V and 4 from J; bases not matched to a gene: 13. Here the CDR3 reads CASSSTQGGSDADTQYF. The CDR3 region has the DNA TGTGCCAGCAGTTCCACACAGGGGGGAAGTGACGCAGATACGCAGTATTTT.

In DNA, the CDR3 is TGTGCCAGCAGCCCCTCGTTGGGGGCCTATGGCTACACCTTC. It encodes CASSPSLGAYGYTF. The rearrangement joins TRBV7-9 to TRBJ1-2; a possible D gene is TRBD1 (6 bases). The CDR3 extends over 14 amino acids. The V end lost 5 bases, the J end lost 4 bases, and 14 bases lay between the germline ends. Germline V gives CDR1 SEHNR, CDR2 FQNEAQ (reference sequence).

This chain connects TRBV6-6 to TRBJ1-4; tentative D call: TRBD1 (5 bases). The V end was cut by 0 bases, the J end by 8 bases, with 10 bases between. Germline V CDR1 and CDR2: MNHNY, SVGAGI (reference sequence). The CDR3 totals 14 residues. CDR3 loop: CASSYSNRGEKLFF. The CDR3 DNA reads TGTGCCAGCAGTTACTCGAACCGGGGGGAAAAACTGTTTTTT.

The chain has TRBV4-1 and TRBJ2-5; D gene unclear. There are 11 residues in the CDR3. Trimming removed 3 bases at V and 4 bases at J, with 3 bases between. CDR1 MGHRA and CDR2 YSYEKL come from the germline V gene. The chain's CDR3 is CASSHRETQYF. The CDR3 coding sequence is TGCGCCAGCAGCCATCGAGAGACCCAGTACTTC.

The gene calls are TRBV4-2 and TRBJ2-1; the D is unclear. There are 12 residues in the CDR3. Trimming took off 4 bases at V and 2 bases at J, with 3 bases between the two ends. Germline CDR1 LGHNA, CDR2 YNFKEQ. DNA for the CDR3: TGTGCCAGCAGCCCTGCCTACAATGAGCAGTTCTTC. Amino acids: CASSPAYNEQFF.